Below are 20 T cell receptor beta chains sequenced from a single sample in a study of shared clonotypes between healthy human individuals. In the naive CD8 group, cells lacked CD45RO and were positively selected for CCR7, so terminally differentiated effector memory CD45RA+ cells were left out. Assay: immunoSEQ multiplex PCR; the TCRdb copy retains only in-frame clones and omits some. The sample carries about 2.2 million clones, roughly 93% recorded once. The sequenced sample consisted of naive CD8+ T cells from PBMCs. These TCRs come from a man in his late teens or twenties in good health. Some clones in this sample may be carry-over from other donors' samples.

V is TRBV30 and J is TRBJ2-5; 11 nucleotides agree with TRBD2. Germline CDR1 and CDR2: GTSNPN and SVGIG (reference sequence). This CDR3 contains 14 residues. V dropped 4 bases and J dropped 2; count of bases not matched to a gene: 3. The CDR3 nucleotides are TGTGCCTGGATGGGGACTAGCGGACAAGAGACCCAGTACTTC. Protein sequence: CAWMGTSGQETQYF.

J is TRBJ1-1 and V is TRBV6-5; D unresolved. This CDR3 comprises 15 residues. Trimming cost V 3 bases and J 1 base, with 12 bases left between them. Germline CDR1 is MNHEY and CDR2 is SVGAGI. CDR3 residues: CASSYGTVGNTEAFF. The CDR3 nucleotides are TGTGCCAGCAGTTATGGCACGGTAGGGAACACTGAAGCTTTCTTT.

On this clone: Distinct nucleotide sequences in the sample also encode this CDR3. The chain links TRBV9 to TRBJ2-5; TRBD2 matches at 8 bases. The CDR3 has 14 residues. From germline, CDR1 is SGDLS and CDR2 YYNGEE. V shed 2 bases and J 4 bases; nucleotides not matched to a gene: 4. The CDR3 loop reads CASSVSGGLETQYF. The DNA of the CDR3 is TGTGCCAGCAGCGTCTCGGGAGGGCTAGAGACCCAGTACTTC.

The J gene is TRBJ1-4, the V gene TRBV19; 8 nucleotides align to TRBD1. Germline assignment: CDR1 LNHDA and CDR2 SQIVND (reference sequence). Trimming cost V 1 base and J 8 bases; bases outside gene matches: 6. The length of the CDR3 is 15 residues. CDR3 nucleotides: TGTGCCAGTAGTATAGTGGGGACAGGACGAGAAAAACTGTTTTTT. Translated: CASSIVGTGREKLFF.

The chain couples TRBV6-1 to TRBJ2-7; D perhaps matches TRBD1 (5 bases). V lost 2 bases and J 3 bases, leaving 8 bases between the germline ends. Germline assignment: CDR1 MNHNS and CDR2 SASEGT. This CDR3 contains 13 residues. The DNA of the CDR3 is TGTGCCAGCAGTGAAAACAGGAACTACGAGCAGTACTTC. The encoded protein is CASSENRNYEQYF.

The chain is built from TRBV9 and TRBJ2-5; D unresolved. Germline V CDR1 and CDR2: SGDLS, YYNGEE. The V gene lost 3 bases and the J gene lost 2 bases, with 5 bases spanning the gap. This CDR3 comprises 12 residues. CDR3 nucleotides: TGTGCCAGCAGCGGCATACAAGAGACCCAGTACTTC. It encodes CASSGIQETQYF.

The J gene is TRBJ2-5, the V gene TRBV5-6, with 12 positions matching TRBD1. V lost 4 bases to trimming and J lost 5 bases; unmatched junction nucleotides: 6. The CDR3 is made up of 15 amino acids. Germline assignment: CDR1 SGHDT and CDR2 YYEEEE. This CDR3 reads CASSGGDRGRETQYF. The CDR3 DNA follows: TGTGCCAGCAGCGGAGGGGACAGGGGGCGCGAGACCCAGTACTTC.

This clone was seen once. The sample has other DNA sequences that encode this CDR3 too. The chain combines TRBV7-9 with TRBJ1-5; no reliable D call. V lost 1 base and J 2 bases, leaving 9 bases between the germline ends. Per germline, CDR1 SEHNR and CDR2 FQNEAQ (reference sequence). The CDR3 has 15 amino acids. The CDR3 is CASSLDAGGNQPQHF. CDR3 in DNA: TGTGCCAGCAGCTTAGATGCGGGAGGCAATCAGCCCCAGCATTTT.

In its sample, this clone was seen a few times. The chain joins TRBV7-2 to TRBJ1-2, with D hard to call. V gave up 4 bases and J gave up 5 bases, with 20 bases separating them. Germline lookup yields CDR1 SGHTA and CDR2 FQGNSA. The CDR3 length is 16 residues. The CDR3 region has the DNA TGTGCCAGCAGCTCCCTACGTGGGCAGTGCCCTTATGGCTACACCTTC. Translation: CASSSLRGQCPYGYTF.

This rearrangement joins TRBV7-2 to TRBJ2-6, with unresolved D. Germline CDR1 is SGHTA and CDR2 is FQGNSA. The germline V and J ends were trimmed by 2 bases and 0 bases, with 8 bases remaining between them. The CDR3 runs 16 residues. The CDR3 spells CASSLSGYSGANVLTF. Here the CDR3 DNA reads TGTGCCAGCAGCTTATCAGGATACTCTGGGGCCAACGTCCTGACTTTC.

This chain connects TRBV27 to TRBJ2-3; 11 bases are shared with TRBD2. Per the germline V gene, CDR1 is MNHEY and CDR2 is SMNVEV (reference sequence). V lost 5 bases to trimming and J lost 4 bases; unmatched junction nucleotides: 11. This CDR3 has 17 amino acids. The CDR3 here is CASSTSSGRIVADTQYF. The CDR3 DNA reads TGTGCCAGCAGTACCTCTAGCGGGAGGATTGTTGCAGATACGCAGTATTTT.

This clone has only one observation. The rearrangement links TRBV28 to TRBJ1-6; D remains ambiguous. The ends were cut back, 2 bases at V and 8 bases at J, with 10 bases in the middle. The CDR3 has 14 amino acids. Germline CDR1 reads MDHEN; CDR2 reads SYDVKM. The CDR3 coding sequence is TGTGCCAGCAGTTTACCGCCCCGGGATTCACCCCTCCACTTT. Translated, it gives CASSLPPRDSPLHF.

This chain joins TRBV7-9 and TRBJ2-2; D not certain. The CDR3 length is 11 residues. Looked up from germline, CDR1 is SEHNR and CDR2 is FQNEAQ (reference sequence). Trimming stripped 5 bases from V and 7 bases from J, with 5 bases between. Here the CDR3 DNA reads TGTGCCAGCAGCGCCGACGGGGAGCTGTTTTTT. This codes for CASSADGELFF.

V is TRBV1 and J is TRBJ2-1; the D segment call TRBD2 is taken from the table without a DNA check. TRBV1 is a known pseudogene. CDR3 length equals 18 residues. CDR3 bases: TGCACCAGCAGCCAAGATAAAGGGGGGCTAGCGGGAATCAATGAGCAGTTCTTC. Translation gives CTSSQDKGGLAGINEQFF.

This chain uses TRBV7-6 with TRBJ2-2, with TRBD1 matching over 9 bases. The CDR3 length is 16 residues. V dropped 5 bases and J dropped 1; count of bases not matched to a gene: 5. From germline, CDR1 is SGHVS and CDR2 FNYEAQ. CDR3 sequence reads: CASSPWTGENTGELFF. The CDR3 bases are TGTGCCAGCAGCCCCTGGACAGGGGAGAACACCGGGGAGCTGTTTTTT. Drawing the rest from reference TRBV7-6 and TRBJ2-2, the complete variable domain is GAGVSQSPRYKVTKRGQDVALRCDPISGHVSLYWYRQALGQGPEFLTYFNYEAQQDKSGLPNDRFSAERPEGSISTLTIQRTEQRDSAMYRCASSPWTGENTGELFFGEGSRLTVL.

Written as DNA, the CDR3 is TGCGCCAGCAGTAGGGGAATAGCGAGGAATGAGCAGTTCTTC. This encodes CASSRGIARNEQFF. V and J are TRBV4-3 and TRBJ2-1; the D call may be TRBD1 or TRBD2 (5 bases each). Germline lookup yields CDR1 LGHNA and CDR2 YSLEER. The CDR3 has 14 residues. Trimming stripped 6 bases from V and 7 bases from J, with 16 bases between.

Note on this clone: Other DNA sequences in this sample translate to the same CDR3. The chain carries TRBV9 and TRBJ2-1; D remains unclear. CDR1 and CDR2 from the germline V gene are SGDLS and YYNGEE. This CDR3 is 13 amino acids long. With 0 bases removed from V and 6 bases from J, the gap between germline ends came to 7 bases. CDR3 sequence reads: CASSVVATNEQFF. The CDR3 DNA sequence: TGTGCCAGCAGCGTAGTGGCGACCAATGAGCAGTTCTTC.

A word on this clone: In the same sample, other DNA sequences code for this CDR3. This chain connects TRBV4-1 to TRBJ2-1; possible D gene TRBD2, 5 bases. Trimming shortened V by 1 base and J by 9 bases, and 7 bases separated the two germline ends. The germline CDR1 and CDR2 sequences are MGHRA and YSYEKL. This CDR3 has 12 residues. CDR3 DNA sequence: TGCGCCAGCAGCCAAGTTCGGGGTGAGCAGTTCTTC. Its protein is CASSQVRGEQFF.

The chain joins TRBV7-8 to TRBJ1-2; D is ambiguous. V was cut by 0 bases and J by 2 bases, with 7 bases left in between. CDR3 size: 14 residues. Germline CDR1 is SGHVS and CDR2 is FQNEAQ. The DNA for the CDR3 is TGTGCCAGCAGCTTAGCGGTCGGGAACTATGGCTACACCTTC. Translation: CASSLAVGNYGYTF. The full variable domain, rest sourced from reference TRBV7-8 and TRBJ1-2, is GAGVSQSPRYKVAKRGQDVALRCDPISGHVSLFWYQQALGQGPEFLTYFQNEAQLDKSGLPSDRFFAERPEGSVSTLKIQRTQQEDSAVYLCASSLAVGNYGYTFGSGTRLTVV.

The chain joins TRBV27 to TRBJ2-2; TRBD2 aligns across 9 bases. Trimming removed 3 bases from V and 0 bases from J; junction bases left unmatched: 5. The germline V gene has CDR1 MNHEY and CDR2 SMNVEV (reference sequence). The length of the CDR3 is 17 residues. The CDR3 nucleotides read TGTGCCAGCAGTTTTATGGTAGCGGGAGCGAACACCGGGGAGCTGTTTTTT. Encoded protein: CASSFMVAGANTGELFF.